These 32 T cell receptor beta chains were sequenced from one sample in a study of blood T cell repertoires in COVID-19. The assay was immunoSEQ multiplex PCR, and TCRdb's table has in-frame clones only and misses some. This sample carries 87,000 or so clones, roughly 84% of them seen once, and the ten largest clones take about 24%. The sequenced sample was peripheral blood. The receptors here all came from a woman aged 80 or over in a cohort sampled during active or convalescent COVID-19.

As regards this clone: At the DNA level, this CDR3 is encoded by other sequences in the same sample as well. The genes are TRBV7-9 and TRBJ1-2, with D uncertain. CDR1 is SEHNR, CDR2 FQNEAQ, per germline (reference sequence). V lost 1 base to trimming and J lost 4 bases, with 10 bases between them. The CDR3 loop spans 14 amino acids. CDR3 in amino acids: CASSLVTGGYGYTF. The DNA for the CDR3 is TGTGCCAGCAGCTTAGTGACGGGTGGCTATGGCTACACCTTC. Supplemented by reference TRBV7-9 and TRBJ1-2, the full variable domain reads DTGVSQNPRHKITKRGQNVTFRCDPISEHNRLYWYRQTLGQGPEFLTYFQNEAQLEKSRLLSDRFSAERPKGSFSTLEIQRTEQGDSAMYLCASSLVTGGYGYTFGSGTRLTVV.

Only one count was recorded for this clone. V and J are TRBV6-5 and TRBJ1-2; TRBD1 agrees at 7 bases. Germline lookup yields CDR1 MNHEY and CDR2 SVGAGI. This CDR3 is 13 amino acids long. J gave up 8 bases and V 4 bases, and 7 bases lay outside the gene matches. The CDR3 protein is CASSWTGFGGYTF. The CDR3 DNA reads TGTGCCAGCAGTTGGACAGGCTTCGGCGGCTACACCTTC.

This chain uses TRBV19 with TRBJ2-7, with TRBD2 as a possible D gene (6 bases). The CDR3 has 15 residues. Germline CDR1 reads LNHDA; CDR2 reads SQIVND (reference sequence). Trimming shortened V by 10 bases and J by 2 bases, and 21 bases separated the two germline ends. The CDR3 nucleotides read TGTGCCACCCAGCTAGCGCACAACGGGGCCTACGAGCAGTACTTC. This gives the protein CATQLAHNGAYEQYF.

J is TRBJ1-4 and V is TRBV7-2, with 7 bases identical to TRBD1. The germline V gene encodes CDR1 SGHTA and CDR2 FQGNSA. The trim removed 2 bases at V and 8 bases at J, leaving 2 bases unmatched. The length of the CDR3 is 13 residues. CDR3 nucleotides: TGTGCCAGCAGCTTACGCAGGGGGGAAAAACTGTTTTTT. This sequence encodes CASSLRRGEKLFF.

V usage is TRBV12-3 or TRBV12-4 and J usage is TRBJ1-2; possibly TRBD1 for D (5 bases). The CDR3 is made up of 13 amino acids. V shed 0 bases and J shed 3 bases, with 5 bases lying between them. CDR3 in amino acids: CASSLAGDYGYTF. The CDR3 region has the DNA TGTGCCAGCAGTTTAGCAGGGGACTATGGCTACACCTTC.

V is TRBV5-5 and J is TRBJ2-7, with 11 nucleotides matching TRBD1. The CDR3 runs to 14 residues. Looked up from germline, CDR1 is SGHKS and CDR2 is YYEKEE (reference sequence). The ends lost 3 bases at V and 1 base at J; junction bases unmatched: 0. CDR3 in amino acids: CASSWDRGSYEQYF. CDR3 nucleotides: TGTGCCAGCAGCTGGGACAGGGGGTCCTACGAGCAGTACTTC.

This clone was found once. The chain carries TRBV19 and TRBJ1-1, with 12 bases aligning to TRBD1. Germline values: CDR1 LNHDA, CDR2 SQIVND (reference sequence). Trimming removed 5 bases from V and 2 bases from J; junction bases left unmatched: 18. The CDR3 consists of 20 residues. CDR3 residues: CASSLALRAGQGALNTEAFF. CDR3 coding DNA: TGTGCCAGTAGTCTCGCCTTAAGAGCGGGACAGGGGGCCCTAAACACTGAAGCTTTCTTT.

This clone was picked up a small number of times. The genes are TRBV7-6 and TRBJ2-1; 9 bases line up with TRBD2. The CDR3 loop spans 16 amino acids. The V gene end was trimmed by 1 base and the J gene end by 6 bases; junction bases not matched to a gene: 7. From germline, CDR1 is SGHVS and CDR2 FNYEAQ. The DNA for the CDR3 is TGTGCCAGCAGCTTAGGGGGGACTAGCCGATTCAATGAGCAGTTCTTC. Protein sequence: CASSLGGTSRFNEQFF.

The CDR3 sequence: CASSPSGQPTNEKLFF. The CDR3, as DNA: TGTGCCAGCAGTCCGTCGGGACAGCCAACTAATGAAAAACTGTTTTTT. The J gene is TRBJ1-4, the V gene TRBV27, with 7 bases aligning to TRBD1. The germline V gene encodes CDR1 MNHEY and CDR2 SMNVEV (reference sequence). The CDR3 runs to 16 residues. Trimming took 5 bases from V and 0 from J; bases not matched to a gene: 6.

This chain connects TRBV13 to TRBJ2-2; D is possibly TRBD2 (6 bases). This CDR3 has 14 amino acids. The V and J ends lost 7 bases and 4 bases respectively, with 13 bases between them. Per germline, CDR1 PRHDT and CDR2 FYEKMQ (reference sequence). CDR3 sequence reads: CASTIRGSTGELFF. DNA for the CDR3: TGTGCCAGCACCATTCGGGGGTCCACCGGGGAGCTGTTTTTT. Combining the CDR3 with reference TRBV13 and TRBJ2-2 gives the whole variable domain AAGVIQSPRHLIKEKRETATLKCYPIPRHDTVYWYQQGPGQDPQFLISFYEKMQSDKGSIPDRFSAQQFSDYHSELNMSSLELGDSALYFCASTIRGSTGELFFGEGSRLTVL.

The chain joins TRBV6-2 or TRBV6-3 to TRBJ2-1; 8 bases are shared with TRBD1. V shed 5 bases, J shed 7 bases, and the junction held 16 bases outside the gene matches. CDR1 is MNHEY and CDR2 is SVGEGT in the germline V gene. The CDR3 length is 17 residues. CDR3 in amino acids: CASSVTGGWDVLNEQFF. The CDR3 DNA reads TGTGCCAGCAGTGTAACAGGGGGTTGGGACGTTTTGAATGAGCAGTTCTTC.

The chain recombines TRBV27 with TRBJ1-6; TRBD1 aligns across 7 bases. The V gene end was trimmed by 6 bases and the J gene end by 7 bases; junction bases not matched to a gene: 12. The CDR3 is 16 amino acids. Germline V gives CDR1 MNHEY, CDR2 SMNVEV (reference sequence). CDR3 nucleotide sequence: TGTGCCAGCAGCCAAAGGATGACAGGGATGAATTCACCCCTCCACTTT. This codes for CASSQRMTGMNSPLHF.

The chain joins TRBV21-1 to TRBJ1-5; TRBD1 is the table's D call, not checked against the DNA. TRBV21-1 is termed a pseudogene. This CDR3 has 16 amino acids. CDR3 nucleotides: TGTGCCAGCACCCAAGGGTGGGGCGCAAGCAATCAGCCCCAGCATTTT. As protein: CASTQGWGASNQPQHF.

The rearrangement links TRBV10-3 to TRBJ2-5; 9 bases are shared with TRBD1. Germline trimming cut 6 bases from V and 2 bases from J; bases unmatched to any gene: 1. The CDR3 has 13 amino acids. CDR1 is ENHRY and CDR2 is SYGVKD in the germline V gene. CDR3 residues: CAIRDRGQETQYF. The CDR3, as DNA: TGTGCCATCAGGGACAGGGGTCAAGAGACCCAGTACTTC.

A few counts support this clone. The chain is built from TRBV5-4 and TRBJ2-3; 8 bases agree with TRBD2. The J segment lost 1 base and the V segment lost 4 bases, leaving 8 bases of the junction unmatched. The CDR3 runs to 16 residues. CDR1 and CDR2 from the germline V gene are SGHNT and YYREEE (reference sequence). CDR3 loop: CASSGGGRRGTDTQYF. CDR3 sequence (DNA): TGTGCCAGCAGCGGCGGGGGGCGCCGTGGCACAGATACGCAGTATTTT.

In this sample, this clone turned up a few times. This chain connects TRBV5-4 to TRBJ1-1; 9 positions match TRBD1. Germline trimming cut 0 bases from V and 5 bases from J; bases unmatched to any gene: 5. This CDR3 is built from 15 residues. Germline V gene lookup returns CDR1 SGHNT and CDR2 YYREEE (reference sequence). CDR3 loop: CASSLGTGAGTEAFF. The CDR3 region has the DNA TGTGCCAGCAGCTTGGGGACAGGGGCCGGGACTGAAGCTTTCTTT.

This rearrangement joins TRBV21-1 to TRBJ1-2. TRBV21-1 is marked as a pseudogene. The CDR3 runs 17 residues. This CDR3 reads CASRNGGKPLEGYGYTF. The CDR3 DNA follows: TGTGCCAGCAGGAACGGGGGGAAGCCCCTCGAGGGCTATGGCTACACCTTC.

The CDR3 DNA is TGTGCCAGCAGCCCCCATCCGGGGAAAGAGACCCAGTACTTC. Protein product: CASSPHPGKETQYF. The genes are TRBV3-1 (or the pseudogene TRBV3-2) and TRBJ2-5; D is possibly TRBD2 (5 bases). V lost 4 bases, J lost 3 bases, and 12 bases lay in between. There are 14 residues in the CDR3. Germline-derived CDR1 and CDR2 are LGHDT and YNNKEL (reference sequence).

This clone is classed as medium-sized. The CDR3 loop reads CASSYPGSGSPLHF. The CDR3 region has the DNA TGTGCCAGCAGTTACCCGGGATCAGGCTCACCCCTCCACTTT. This chain links TRBV6-2 or TRBV6-3 with TRBJ1-6; D ambiguous. The CDR3 is 14 amino acids. Germline values: CDR1 MNHEY, CDR2 SVGEGT. V was clipped by 2 bases and J by 10 bases, with 12 bases between them.

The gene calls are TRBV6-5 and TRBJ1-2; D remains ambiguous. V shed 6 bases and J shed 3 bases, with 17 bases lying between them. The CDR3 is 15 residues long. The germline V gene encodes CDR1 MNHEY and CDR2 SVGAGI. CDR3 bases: TGTGCCAGCAGATTCGACACCCCCTCCCACTATGGCTACACCTTC. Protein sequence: CASRFDTPSHYGYTF.

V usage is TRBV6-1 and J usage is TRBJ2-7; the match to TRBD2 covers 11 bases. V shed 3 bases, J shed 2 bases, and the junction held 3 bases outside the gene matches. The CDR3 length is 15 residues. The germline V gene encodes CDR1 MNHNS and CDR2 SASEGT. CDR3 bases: TGTGCCAGCAGTGAGACTAGCGGGACTACCTACGAGCAGTACTTC. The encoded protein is CASSETSGTTYEQYF.

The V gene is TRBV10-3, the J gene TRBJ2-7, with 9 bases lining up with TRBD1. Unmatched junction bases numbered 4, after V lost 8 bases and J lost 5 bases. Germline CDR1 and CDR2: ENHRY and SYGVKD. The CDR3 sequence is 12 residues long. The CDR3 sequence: CAIGGQGHEQYF. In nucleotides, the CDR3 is TGTGCCATCGGAGGACAGGGGCACGAGCAGTACTTC.

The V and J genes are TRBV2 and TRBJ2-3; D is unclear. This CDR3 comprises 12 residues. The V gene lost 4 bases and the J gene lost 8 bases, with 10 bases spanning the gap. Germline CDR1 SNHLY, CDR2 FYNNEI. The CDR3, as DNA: TGTGCCAGCAGTGGCCCCGGCGGTACGCAGTATTTT. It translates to CASSGPGGTQYF.

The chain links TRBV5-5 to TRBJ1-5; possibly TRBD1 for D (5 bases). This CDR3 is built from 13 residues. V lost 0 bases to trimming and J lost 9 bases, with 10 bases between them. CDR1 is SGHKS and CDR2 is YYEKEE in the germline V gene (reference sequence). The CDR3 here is CASSLGGERPQHF. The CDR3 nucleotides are TGTGCCAGCAGCTTGGGGGGGGAGAGGCCCCAGCATTTT. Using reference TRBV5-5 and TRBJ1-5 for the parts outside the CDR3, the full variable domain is DAGVTQSPTHLIKTRGQQVTLRCSPISGHKSVSWYQQVLGQGPQFIFQYYEKEERGRGNFPDRFSARQFPNYSSELNVNALLLGDSALYLCASSLGGERPQHFGDGTRLSIL.

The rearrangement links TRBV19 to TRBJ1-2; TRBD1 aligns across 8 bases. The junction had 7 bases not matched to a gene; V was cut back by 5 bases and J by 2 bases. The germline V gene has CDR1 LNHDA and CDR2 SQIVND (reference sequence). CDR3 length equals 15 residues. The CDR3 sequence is CASSAGTGSNYGYTF. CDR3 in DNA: TGTGCCAGTAGTGCTGGGACAGGATCAAACTATGGCTACACCTTC.

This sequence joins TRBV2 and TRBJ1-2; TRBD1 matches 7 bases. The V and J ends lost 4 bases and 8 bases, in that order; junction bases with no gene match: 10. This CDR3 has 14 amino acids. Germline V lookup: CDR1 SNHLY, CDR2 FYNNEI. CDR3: CASSGDSPIGGYTF. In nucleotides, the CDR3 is TGTGCCAGCAGTGGGGACAGCCCCATAGGAGGCTACACCTTC. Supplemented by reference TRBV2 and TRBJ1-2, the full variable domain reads EPEVTQTPSHQVTQMGQEVILRCVPISNHLYFYWYRQILGQKVEFLVSFYNNEISEKSEIFDDQFSVERPDGSNFTLKIRSTKLEDSAMYFCASSGDSPIGGYTFGSGTRLTVV.

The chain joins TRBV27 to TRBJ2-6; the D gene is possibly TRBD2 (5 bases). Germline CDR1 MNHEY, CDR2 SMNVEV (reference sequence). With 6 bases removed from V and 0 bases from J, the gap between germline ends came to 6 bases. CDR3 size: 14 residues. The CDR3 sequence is CASSGNSGANVLTF. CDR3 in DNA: TGTGCCAGCAGCGGGAACTCTGGGGCCAACGTCCTGACTTTC. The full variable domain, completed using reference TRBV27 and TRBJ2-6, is EAQVTQNPRYLITVTGKKLTVTCSQNMNHEYMSWYRQDPGLGLRQIYYSMNVEVTDKGDVPEGYKVSRKEKRNFPLILESPSPNQTSLYFCASSGNSGANVLTFGAGSRLTVL.

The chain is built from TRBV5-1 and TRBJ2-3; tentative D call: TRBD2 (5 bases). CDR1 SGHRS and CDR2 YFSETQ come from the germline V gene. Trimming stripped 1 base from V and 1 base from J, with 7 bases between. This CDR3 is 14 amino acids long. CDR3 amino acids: CASSLMGGTDTQYF. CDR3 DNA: TGCGCCAGCAGCTTGATGGGAGGCACAGATACGCAGTATTTT.

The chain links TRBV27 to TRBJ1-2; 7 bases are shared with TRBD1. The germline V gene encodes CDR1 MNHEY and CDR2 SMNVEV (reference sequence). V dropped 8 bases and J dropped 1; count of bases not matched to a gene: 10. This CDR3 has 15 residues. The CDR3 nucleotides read TGTGCCAGCGCTTCCCCGACAGGGAGTAACTATGGCTACACCTTC. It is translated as CASASPTGSNYGYTF.

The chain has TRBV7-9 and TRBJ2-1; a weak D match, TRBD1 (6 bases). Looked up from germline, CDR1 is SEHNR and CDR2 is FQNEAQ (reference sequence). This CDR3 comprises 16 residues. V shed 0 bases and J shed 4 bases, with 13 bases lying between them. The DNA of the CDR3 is TGTGCCAGCAGCTTAGCACAGGGTAGGGCTTACAATGAGCAGTTCTTC. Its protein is CASSLAQGRAYNEQFF.

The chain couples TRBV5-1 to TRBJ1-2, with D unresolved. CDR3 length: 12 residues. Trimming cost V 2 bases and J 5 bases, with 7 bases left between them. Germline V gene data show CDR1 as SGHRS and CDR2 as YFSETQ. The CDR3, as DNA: TGCGCCAGCAGCTTCGGGTCGTATGGCTACACCTTC. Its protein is CASSFGSYGYTF.

The chain's CDR3 is CAWSLGTRPYNEQFF. CDR3 nucleotide sequence: TGTGCCTGGAGCCTCGGGACTAGGCCCTACAATGAGCAGTTCTTC. The chain couples TRBV30 to TRBJ2-1, with 8 bases lining up with TRBD2. CDR1 and CDR2 from the germline V gene are GTSNPN and SVGIG (reference sequence). The CDR3 sequence is 15 residues long. Losses at the gene ends were 3 bases for V and 2 bases for J; bases not matched to a gene: 6.